Sequencing of this TCR beta chain was carried out in a study of shared clonotypes between healthy human individuals. Notes on the study in general: Clonotype sharing among donors, it was expected, would be affected by sequencing depth.

The germline gives CDR1 MGHRA, CDR2 YSYEKL. The CDR3 length is 16 residues. The trim removed 6 bases at V and 2 bases at J, leaving 10 bases unmatched. About this clone: Antigen unknown.

TCRdb keeps only in-frame clones here, not all; method: immunoSEQ multiplex PCR. This repertoire shows more than 550,000 clones, about nine tenths found once; its top ten account for about a third. The chain employs TRBV4-1 and TRBJ2-3; the match to TRBD2 covers 8 bases. The TCR originated in a man between 18 and 35 years old in good health. Some clones in this sample may be carry-over from other donors' samples. Specimen: memory CD8+ T cells from PBMCs. The subset is: CD45RO+ cells pooled with CCR7-negative TemRA cells. The CDR3 DNA follows: TGCGCCAGCAGGCACGGCAAGGGACTAGACACAGATACGCAGTATTTT. It yields the protein CASRHGKGLDTDTQYF.